This passage covers 25 T cell receptor beta chains from one sample sequenced in a study of cytomegalovirus exposure and HLA in healthy donors. The method was immunoSEQ multiplex PCR; TCRdb's version includes in-frame clones alone and lacks a portion of them. The data show approximately 200,000 clones, with 90% to 95% seen just once and roughly 1% held by the top ten. Sequenced input: PBMCs. The receptors originated from a woman between 18 and 30 years old in good health and CMV-seronegative.

The chain links TRBV10-3 to TRBJ2-2, with unresolved D. Looked up from germline, CDR1 is ENHRY and CDR2 is SYGVKD. V gave up 4 bases and J gave up 3 bases, with 12 bases separating them. The CDR3 is 15 amino acids. As DNA, the CDR3 is TGTGCCATCAGTGCCGCGCAGGTAGACACCGGGGAGCTGTTTTTT. It specifies CAISAAQVDTGELFF.

The J gene is TRBJ1-5, the V gene TRBV21-1; the table gives TRBD1 as D, unverified against the DNA. TRBV21-1 is labeled a pseudogene. CDR3 length: 15 residues. The CDR3: CASTFPGVMDQPQHF. The CDR3 DNA reads as TGTGCCAGCACCTTCCCAGGGGTTATGGATCAGCCCCAGCATTTT.

This clone has only a few counts. The chain uses TRBV10-3 and TRBJ1-2; tentative D call: TRBD1 (5 bases). Per the germline V gene, CDR1 is ENHRY and CDR2 is SYGVKD. This CDR3 spans 13 amino acids. Trimming shortened V by 6 bases and J by 3 bases, and 11 bases separated the two germline ends. CDR3 bases: TGTGCCATCAGGACAGAGAATTACTATGGCTACACCTTC. Translation: CAIRTENYYGYTF.

The chain joins TRBV30 to TRBJ2-3, with D perhaps matching TRBD2 (6 bases). The ends were cut back, 2 bases at V and 1 base at J, with 10 bases in the middle. Germline V gene lookup returns CDR1 GTSNPN and CDR2 SVGIG (reference sequence). This CDR3 is 14 amino acids long. CDR3 residues: CAWSRVAGTDTQYF. Here the CDR3 DNA reads TGTGCCTGGAGTAGGGTAGCGGGCACAGATACGCAGTATTTT.

This sequence joins TRBV4-1 and TRBJ2-3; 9 nucleotides match TRBD2. In germline, CDR1 is MGHRA, CDR2 YSYEKL. V trimming: 2 bases; J trimming: 4 bases; junction bases outside the gene matches: 10. This CDR3 is built from 17 residues. CDR3 in DNA: TGCGCCAGCAGCCAATCACTCCCGGGACTAGCCCCAGATACGCAGTATTTT. It translates to CASSQSLPGLAPDTQYF.

The CDR3 DNA reads as TGTGCCAGCACCCCACCCGGACAGGGAGGTGGCTACACCTTC. Residues: CASTPPGQGGGYTF. V gene TRBV6-5 combines with J gene TRBJ1-2, with 8 bases that match TRBD1. The CDR3 has 14 amino acids. V gave up 7 bases and J gave up 7 bases; unmatched junction bases: 11. Germline V gives CDR1 MNHEY, CDR2 SVGAGI.

The CDR3 here is CASSLYSGGGTEAFF. The CDR3 DNA is TGTGCCAGCAGCTTATACTCGGGAGGGGGCACTGAAGCTTTCTTT. The rearrangement links TRBV11-2 to TRBJ1-1, with D maybe TRBD1 (6 bases). V was pared by 2 bases and J by 4 bases, with 14 bases between. The CDR3 consists of 15 residues. Looked up from germline, CDR1 is SGHAT and CDR2 is FQNNGV. Full variable domain (missing parts from reference TRBV11-2 and TRBJ1-1): EAGVAQSPRYKIIEKRQSVAFWCNPISGHATLYWYQQILGQGPKLLIQFQNNGVVDDSQLPKDRFSAERLKGVDSTLKIQPAKLEDSAVYLCASSLYSGGGTEAFFGQGTRLTVV.

This chain joins TRBV30 and TRBJ1-3; D is possibly TRBD1 (5 bases). The CDR3 spans 16 residues. Trimming took 4 bases from V and 0 from J, leaving 16 bases between them. Germline V lookup: CDR1 GTSNPN, CDR2 SVGIG (reference sequence). The CDR3: CAWTKGVSFSGNTIYF. The CDR3 bases are TGTGCCTGGACCAAAGGGGTTTCCTTCTCTGGAAACACCATATATTTT.

The genes are TRBV2 and TRBJ1-5; 10 bases fit TRBD1. The V and J ends lost 7 bases and 6 bases, in that order; junction bases with no gene match: 9. In germline, CDR1 is SNHLY, CDR2 FYNNEI. This CDR3 contains 15 residues. For the CDR3, the DNA is TGTGCCAGCACCCTGACAGGGGGCGTGGGTCAGCCCCAGCATTTT. It is translated as CASTLTGGVGQPQHF.

The chain uses TRBV7-9 and TRBJ2-3; 9 nucleotides align to TRBD2. Trimming at V came to 0 bases and at J to 9 bases, leaving 13 bases not matched to a gene. The germline gives CDR1 SEHNR, CDR2 FQNEAQ (reference sequence). This CDR3 spans 17 amino acids. The CDR3: CASSLALGREGAKTQYF. The CDR3 nucleotides are TGTGCCAGCAGCTTAGCGCTCGGGCGGGAGGGTGCAAAGACGCAGTATTTT.

V is TRBV20-1 and J is TRBJ2-7; a possible D gene is TRBD2 (6 bases). The CDR3 runs 11 residues. The germline V gene encodes CDR1 DFQATT and CDR2 SNEGSKA (reference sequence). V was trimmed by 4 bases and J by 10 bases, leaving 14 bases between them. The CDR3: CSAITAGPQYF. CDR3 nucleotide sequence: TGCAGTGCTATTACAGCGGGTCCACAGTACTTC.

V and J are TRBV18 and TRBJ2-5; 7 nucleotides agree with TRBD1. CDR3 length: 13 residues. CDR1 and CDR2 from the germline V gene are KGHSH and LQKENI. Germline trimming cut 5 bases from V and 0 bases from J; bases unmatched to any gene: 0. Written as DNA, the CDR3 is TGTGCCAGCTCAGACAGGGACCAAGAGACCCAGTACTTC. Its protein is CASSDRDQETQYF.

This chain joins TRBV5-1 and TRBJ2-5; 12 nucleotides agree with TRBD2. CDR3 length: 16 amino acids. In germline, CDR1 is SGHRS, CDR2 YFSETQ. Germline trimming cut 1 base from V and 3 bases from J; bases unmatched to any gene: 4. Written as DNA, the CDR3 is TGCGCCAGCAGCTTGACTAGCGGGAGGCCCAAAGAGACCCAGTACTTC. Residues: CASSLTSGRPKETQYF.

The chain couples TRBV5-1 to TRBJ2-1; weak D call: TRBD2 (5 bases). CDR1 and CDR2 (germline): SGHRS, YFSETQ. V dropped 2 bases and J dropped 2 bases, with 8 bases sitting between them. CDR3 length equals 14 residues. The DNA of the CDR3 is TGCGCCAGCAGCTTCCTAGCAACCTACAATGAGCAGTTCTTC. This gives the protein CASSFLATYNEQFF.

CDR3 sequence (DNA): TGCGCCAGCAGCTTGGCGGGCGAAAGGGGCACCGGGGAGCTGTTTTTT. Its translation: CASSLAGERGTGELFF. The rearrangement joins TRBV5-1 to TRBJ2-2, with TRBD1 as a possible D gene (5 bases). Trimming pared 0 bases from V and 4 bases from J, leaving 13 bases between. Looked up from germline, CDR1 is SGHRS and CDR2 is YFSETQ. The CDR3 totals 16 residues.

This chain connects TRBV5-5 to TRBJ2-7, with D unresolved. The CDR3 extends over 17 amino acids. Trimming took off 0 bases at V and 0 bases at J, with 16 bases between the two ends. The germline V gene has CDR1 SGHKS and CDR2 YYEKEE (reference sequence). In DNA form, the CDR3 reads TGTGCCAGCAGCTTGGTCCTTGCCGCGTCGAGCTCCTACGAGCAGTACTTC. This encodes CASSLVLAASSSYEQYF.

This chain uses TRBV18 with TRBJ2-1, with D uncertain. The V end lost 5 bases, the J end lost 6 bases, and 20 bases lay between the germline ends. Germline V gives CDR1 KGHSH, CDR2 LQKENI. The length of the CDR3 is 16 residues. The CDR3 sequence: CASSTQLSLDPNEQFF. The CDR3 DNA reads as TGTGCCAGCTCAACTCAGCTCAGTCTAGACCCCAATGAGCAGTTCTTC.

The rearrangement links TRBV7-5 to TRBJ2-7; TRBD2, as called in the table, went unchecked against the DNA. TRBV7-5 is recorded as a pseudogene. CDR3 size: 13 residues. The chain's CDR3 is CVRSSEYLYEQYF. CDR3 nucleotides: TGTGTCAGAAGCTCCGAGTACCTCTACGAGCAGTACTTC.

The rearrangement joins TRBV11-2 to TRBJ2-7, with TRBD1 identical over 8 bases. Looked up from germline, CDR1 is SGHAT and CDR2 is FQNNGV. This CDR3 contains 16 residues. Losses at the gene ends were 0 bases for V and 6 bases for J; bases not matched to a gene: 10. For the CDR3, the DNA is TGTGCCAGCAGCTTAGATCCAGGGGGCGGCGGGCTCGAGCAGTACTTC. As protein: CASSLDPGGGGLEQYF.

The rearrangement uses TRBV27 and TRBJ2-7, with TRBD1 identical over 9 bases. The CDR3 consists of 14 residues. With 2 bases clipped from V and 2 bases from J, the junction kept 1 base outside the gene matches. Germline CDR1 and CDR2: MNHEY and SMNVEV (reference sequence). This CDR3 reads CASSLRDRAYEQYF. In nucleotides, the CDR3 is TGTGCCAGCAGTTTAAGGGACAGGGCCTACGAGCAGTACTTC.

To note about this clone: The sample contains more than one DNA sequence encoding this CDR3. V gene TRBV30 combines with J gene TRBJ2-1; 12 bases match TRBD2. The germline V gene has CDR1 GTSNPN and CDR2 SVGIG (reference sequence). V shed 5 bases and J 6 bases; nucleotides not matched to a gene: 2. The CDR3 spans 13 residues. CDR3 loop: CAWAGLAGNEQFF. The CDR3 DNA reads as TGTGCCTGGGCGGGACTAGCGGGCAATGAGCAGTTCTTC.

This clone was counted a single time. The chain is built from TRBV2 and TRBJ2-3; 8 positions agree with TRBD2. V gave up 6 bases and J gave up 2 bases; unmatched junction bases: 16. This CDR3 has 18 amino acids. CDR1 and CDR2 from the germline V gene are SNHLY and FYNNEI. The CDR3 DNA reads TGTGCCAGCAGGGATACTAGCGGAAGTGCATATTACACAGATACGCAGTATTTT. This encodes CASRDTSGSAYYTDTQYF.

As for this clone: Relative to the germline gene, one junction end is altered; a read error may explain this. The chain recombines TRBV7-7 with TRBJ2-5; TRBD1 aligns across 8 bases. The CDR3 consists of 20 residues. Germline V gene sequence: CDR1 SSHAT, CDR2 FNYEAQ (reference sequence). CDR3 region: CASSLAAPGTGPLAGETQYF. The CDR3 region has the DNA TGTGCTAGCAGCTTAGCGGCTCCGGGGACAGGCCCTCTAGCAGGGGAGACCCAGTACTTC.

This chain joins TRBV9 and TRBJ1-2; 7 bases match TRBD1. The V segment lost 2 bases and the J segment 7 bases; nucleotides outside the gene matches: 8. Germline V lookup: CDR1 SGDLS, CDR2 YYNGEE. The CDR3 is 14 residues long. Here the CDR3 DNA reads TGTGCCAGCAGCGTGGACAGGTTGGGGTCTGGCTACACCTTC. As protein: CASSVDRLGSGYTF.

The chain has TRBV6-1 and TRBJ2-7; 9 bases map to TRBD2. V lost 7 bases, J lost 6 bases, and 4 bases stayed unmatched. The CDR3 is 12 residues long. Per germline, CDR1 MNHNS and CDR2 SASEGT. CDR3 sequence reads: CASMVAGVEQYF. The CDR3 DNA is TGTGCCAGCATGGTAGCGGGAGTCGAGCAGTACTTC.